This T cell receptor beta chain emerged from a study of blood T cell repertoires in COVID-19. Study in general: Nucleic acid was either cDNA or gDNA, and it came from T cells, B-cell-depleted T cells, or PBMCs.

The CDR3 loop spans 15 amino acids. Per the germline V gene, CDR1 is SGHRS and CDR2 is YFSETQ. V lost 4 bases and J lost 7, with 15 bases in between. Study processing details: Amplification of reference gene primers provided the estimated nucleated cell counts. Sequenced by immunoSEQ multiplex PCR; TCRdb stores in-frame clones only, minus some. The DNA was the basis for D and trimming; V, J and clone size are from that table. The table includes about 100,000 clones, roughly 92% detected once. The sample consisted of peripheral blood. The gene calls are TRBV5-1 and TRBJ1-6; D not resolved. The source of this sequence is a man in his 70s with acute or convalescent COVID-19. The chain's CDR3 is CASSPLGNQNSPLHF. The CDR3 DNA sequence: TGCGCCAGCAGCCCCCTCGGGAACCAAAATTCACCCCTCCACTTT.